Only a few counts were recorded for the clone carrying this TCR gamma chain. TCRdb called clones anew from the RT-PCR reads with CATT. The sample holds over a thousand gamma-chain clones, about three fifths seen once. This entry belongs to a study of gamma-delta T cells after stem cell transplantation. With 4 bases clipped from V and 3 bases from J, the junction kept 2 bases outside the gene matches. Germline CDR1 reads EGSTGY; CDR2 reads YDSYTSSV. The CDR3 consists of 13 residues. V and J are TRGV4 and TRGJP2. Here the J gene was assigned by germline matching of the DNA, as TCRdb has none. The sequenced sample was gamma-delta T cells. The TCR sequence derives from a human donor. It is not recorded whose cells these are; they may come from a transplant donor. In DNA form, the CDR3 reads TGTGCCACCTGGGACTGTAGTGATTGGATCAAGACGTTT. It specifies CATWDCSDWIKTF.